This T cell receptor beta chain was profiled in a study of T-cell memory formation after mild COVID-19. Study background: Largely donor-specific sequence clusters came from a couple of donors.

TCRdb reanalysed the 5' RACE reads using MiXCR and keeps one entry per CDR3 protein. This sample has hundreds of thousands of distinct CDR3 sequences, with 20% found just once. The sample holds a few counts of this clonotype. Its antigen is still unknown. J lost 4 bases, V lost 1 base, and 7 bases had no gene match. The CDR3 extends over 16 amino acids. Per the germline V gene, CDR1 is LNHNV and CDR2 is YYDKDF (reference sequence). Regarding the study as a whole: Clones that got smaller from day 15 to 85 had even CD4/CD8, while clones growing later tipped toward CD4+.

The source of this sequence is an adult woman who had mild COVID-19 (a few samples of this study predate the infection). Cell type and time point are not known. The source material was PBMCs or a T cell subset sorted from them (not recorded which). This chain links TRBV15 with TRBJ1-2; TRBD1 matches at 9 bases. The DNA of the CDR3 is TGTGCCACCAGCAGAGGAGGGACAGGGTCGGCCTATGGCTACACCTTC. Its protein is CATSRGGTGSAYGYTF.